This T cell receptor beta chain was recovered during a study of Ad26.COV2.S vaccination and SARS-CoV-2 variants. Overall study context: Doses of Ad26.COV2.S were injected into muscle once or twice, 56 days apart.

This CDR3 has 14 amino acids. The germline gives CDR1 DFQATT, CDR2 SNEGSKA (reference sequence). V lost 3 bases and J lost 2, with 11 bases in between. Sequencing was performed with immunoSEQ multiplex PCR; in TCRdb, only in-frame clones are kept and a portion is missing. The sample consists of about 430,000 clones, approximately 90% of them appearing once. Study conclusions and caveats: Vaccine and placebo groups showed comparable non-spike TCR breadth. Responses of spike-specific T cells (both CD8+ and CD4+) reportedly showed substantial breadth after vaccination. Participants in the vaccine arm had higher spike-specific TCR breadth; placebo recipients had lower.

About this clone: Its target is unknown.

Treatment in this sample: some 19 received Ad26.COV2.S at low or high dose, single or two shots; about 5 received placebo; per-sample allocation not given. Day 63 following the first vaccine or placebo injection was when the samples were taken. This sequence originates from a person aged 18-60 years who received the Ad26.COV2.S COVID-19 vaccine or a placebo. This chain joins TRBV20-1 and TRBJ2-1; unclear D gene. The material sequenced was peripheral blood, taken in a trial of Ad26.COV2.S vaccine versus placebo. This CDR3 reads CSASGPETYNEQFF. CDR3 coding DNA: TGCAGTGCTAGTGGCCCGGAGACCTACAATGAGCAGTTCTTC.